This T cell receptor (beta chain) was captured in a study of cytomegalovirus exposure and HLA in healthy donors. Study-wide results and caveats: High sensitivity and specificity were reportedly achieved when the classifier diagnosed cytomegalovirus status.

This clone has a single count. As yet, its antigen is unknown. Sequencing used immunoSEQ multiplex PCR; TCRdb keeps in-frame clones, though not all of them. Counted here are hundreds of thousands of clones, about 83% occurring once; the ten biggest clones make up roughly 2.5%. The CDR3 is made up of 16 amino acids. CDR1 GTSNPN and CDR2 SVGIG come from the germline V gene (reference sequence). Losses at the gene ends were 5 bases for V and 6 bases for J; bases not matched to a gene: 11. Sequencing input: PBMCs. The sequence derives from a man in his late teens or twenties in good health and CMV-seronegative. The V gene is TRBV30, the J gene TRBJ2-2, with 11 bases identical to TRBD2. DNA of the CDR3: TGTGCCTGGTCCTCCAAACTAGCGGGAGATGCCGGGGAGCTGTTTTTT. It codes for CAWSSKLAGDAGELFF.